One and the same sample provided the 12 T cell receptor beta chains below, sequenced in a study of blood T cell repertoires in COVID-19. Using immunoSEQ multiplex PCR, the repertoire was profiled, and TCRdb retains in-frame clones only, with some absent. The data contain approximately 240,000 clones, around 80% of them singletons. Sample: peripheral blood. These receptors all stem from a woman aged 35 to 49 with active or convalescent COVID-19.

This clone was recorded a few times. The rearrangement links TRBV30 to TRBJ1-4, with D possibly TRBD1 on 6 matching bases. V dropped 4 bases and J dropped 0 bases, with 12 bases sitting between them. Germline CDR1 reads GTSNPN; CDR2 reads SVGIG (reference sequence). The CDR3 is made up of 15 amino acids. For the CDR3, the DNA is TGTGCCTGGACCACCACAGGGACAACTAATGAAAAACTGTTTTTT. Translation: CAWTTTGTTNEKLFF.

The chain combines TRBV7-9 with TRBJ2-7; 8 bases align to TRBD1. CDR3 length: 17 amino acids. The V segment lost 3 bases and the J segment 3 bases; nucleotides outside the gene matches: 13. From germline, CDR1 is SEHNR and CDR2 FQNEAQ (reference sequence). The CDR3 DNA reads TGTGCCAGCAGCTTTCCACGGACAGGGCCCGTCTACTACGAGCAGTACTTC. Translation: CASSFPRTGPVYYEQYF.

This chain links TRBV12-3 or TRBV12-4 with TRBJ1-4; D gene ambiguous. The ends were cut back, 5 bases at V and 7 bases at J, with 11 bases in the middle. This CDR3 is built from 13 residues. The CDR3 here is CASSLTNVEKLFF. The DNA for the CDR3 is TGTGCCAGCAGTCTAACGAACGTTGAAAAACTGTTTTTT.

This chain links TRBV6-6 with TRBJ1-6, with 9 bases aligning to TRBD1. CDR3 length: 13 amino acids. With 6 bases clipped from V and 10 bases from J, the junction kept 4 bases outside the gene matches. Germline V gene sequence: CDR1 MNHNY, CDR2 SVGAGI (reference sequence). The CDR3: CASRQGAHSPLHF. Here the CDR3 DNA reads TGTGCCAGCAGACAGGGGGCGCACTCACCCCTCCACTTT.

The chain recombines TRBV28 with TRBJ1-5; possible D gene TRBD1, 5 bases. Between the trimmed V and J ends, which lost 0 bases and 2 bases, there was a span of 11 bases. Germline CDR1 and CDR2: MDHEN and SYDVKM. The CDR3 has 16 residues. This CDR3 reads CASSLWGREGNQPQHF. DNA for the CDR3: TGTGCCAGCAGTTTATGGGGGCGGGAAGGCAATCAGCCCCAGCATTTT.

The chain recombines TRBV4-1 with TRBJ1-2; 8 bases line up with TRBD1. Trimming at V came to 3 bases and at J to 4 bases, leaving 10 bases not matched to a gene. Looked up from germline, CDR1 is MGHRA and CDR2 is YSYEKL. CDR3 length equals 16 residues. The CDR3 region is CASSQKNGQGGYGYTF. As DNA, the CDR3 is TGCGCCAGCAGCCAGAAGAATGGACAGGGAGGCTATGGCTACACCTTC.

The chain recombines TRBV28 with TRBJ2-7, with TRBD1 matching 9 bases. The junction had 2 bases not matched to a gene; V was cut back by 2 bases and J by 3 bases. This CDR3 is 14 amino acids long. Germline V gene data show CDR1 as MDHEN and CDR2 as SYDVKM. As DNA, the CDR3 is TGTGCCAGCAGTTTACTGGACAGGGGCTACGAGCAGTACTTC. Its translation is CASSLLDRGYEQYF.

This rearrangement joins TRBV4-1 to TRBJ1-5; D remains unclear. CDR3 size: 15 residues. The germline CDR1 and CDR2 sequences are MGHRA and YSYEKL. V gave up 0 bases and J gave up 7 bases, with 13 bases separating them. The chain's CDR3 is CASSQDLPTSQPQHF. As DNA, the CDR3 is TGCGCCAGCAGCCAAGATCTGCCGACAAGCCAGCCCCAGCATTTT.

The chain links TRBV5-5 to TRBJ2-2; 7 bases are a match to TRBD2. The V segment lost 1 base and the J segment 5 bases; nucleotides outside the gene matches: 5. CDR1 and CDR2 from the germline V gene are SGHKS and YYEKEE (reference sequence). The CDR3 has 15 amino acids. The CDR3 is CASSLREGWTGELFF. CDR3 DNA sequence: TGTGCCAGCAGCTTGAGGGAGGGGTGGACCGGGGAGCTGTTTTTT.

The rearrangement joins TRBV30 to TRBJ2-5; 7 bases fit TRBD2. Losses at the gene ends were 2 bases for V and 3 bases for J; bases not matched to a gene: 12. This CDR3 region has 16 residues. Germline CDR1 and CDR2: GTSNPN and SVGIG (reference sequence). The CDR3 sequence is CAWSPRDYRGEETQYF. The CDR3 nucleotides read TGTGCCTGGAGTCCGAGGGACTATAGGGGCGAAGAGACCCAGTACTTC.

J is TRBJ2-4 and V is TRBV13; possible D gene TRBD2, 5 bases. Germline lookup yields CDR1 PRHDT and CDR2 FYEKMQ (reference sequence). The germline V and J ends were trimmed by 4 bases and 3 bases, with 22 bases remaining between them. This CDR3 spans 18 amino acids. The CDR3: CASSSRDHRFEGKNIQYF. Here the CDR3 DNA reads TGTGCCAGCAGCTCCCGGGATCACAGATTCGAGGGCAAAAACATTCAGTACTTC.

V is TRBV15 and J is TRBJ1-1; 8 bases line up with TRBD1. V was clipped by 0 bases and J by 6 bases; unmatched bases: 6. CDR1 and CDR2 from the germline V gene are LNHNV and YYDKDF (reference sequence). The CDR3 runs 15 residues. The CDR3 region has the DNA TGTGCCACCAGCAGAGATTTACAGGGGGTGTCTGAAGCTTTCTTT. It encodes CATSRDLQGVSEAFF.